This T cell receptor (beta chain) was profiled in a study of T cell repertoires in cytomegalovirus infection. Study as a whole: Public TCR beta signatures were indicative of both CMV infection and a matching HLA type. Study-wide findings and caveats: Across the ex vivo response, the dominant clonotypes were HLA-C-restricted CMV-specific TCR beta clonotypes. The cumulative frequency of public TCR beta families identified carriers of CMV plus the relevant HLA.

This clonotype was found many times. The antigen remains unidentified. TCRdb fed the reads into MiXCR, producing one record per CDR3 protein. The sample comprises 310,000 or so distinct CDR3 sequences, 17% of which are singletons, and around 12% rests with the top ten. Germline CDR1 SGHTA, CDR2 FQGNSA. V shed 3 bases and J shed 10 bases, with 12 bases lying between them. This CDR3 comprises 12 residues. Material for sequencing was PBMCs. V is TRBV7-2 and J is TRBJ1-1, with D possibly being TRBD1 (6 bases). The sequence came from a human donor in good health (CMV status not recorded). Some clones in this sample may be carry-over from other donors' samples. CDR3 nucleotides: TGTGCCAGCAGCTTGGATCAGGGGCGAGCTTTCTTT. This codes for CASSLDQGRAFF.